The rows below give T cell receptor beta chains drawn from one sample of a study of blood T cell repertoires in COVID-19. Method: immunoSEQ multiplex PCR; TCRdb's copy keeps in-frame clones and lacks some. The repertoire consists of around 250,000 clones, with about 82% occurring once and the leading ten covering around 2%. Material: PBMCs or T cells enriched from blood (not recorded which). The receptors shown here come from a woman in her fifties or sixties who had recovered from COVID-19. The CDR3 runs from the conserved cysteine through the conserved F or W. A D gene is named only where the DNA matches it firmly. Size is stated for part of the rows, as once, few or many counts, or as a class when the clone is expanded.

j_call d_call clone_size v_call cdr3_aa cdr3_nt
TRBJ1-1 - - TRBV2 CASKQGNTEAFF TGTGCCAGCAAACAGGGAAACACTGAAGCTTTCTTT
TRBJ1-1 TRBD1 - TRBV6-5 CASGLRDRGTEAFF TGTGCCAGCGGACTCCGGGACAGGGGGACTGAAGCTTTCTTT
TRBJ2-2 TRBD1 - TRBV5-1 CASSSGQGGNTGELFF TGCGCCAGCAGCTCTGGACAGGGGGGTAACACCGGGGAGCTGTTTTTT
TRBJ2-5 - - TRBV29-1 CSVDPGIETQYF TGCAGCGTTGACCCCGGGATCGAGACCCAGTACTTC
TRBJ1-2 - - TRBV4-1 CASSPDRITNYGYTF TGCGCCAGCAGCCCCGACAGGATTACTAACTATGGCTACACCTTC
TRBJ1-2 TRBD1 once TRBV4-3 CASSELDRGYGYTF TGCGCCAGCAGCGAACTCGACAGGGGCTATGGCTACACCTTC
TRBJ1-3 - - TRBV6-5 CASSYSPGFGNTIYF TGTGCCAGCAGTTACTCGCCAGGGTTTGGAAACACCATATATTTT
TRBJ1-4 - - TRBV11-3 CASSSWEGGSEKLFF TGTGCCAGCAGCTCCTGGGAAGGGGGAAGTGAAAAACTGTTTTTT
TRBJ2-1 TRBD2 - TRBV27 CASSLLVAGGLYNEQFF TGTGCCAGCAGTTTATTAGTAGCGGGAGGGCTGTACAATGAGCAGTTCTTC
TRBJ1-1 TRBD1 - TRBV4-3 CASSQFLLVRTGGEPFF TGCGCCAGCAGCCAATTCCTTCTTGTAAGGACAGGGGGAGAGCCTTTCTTT
TRBJ1-1 - - TRBV5-5 CASSLMANTEAFF TGTGCCAGCAGCTTAATGGCGAACACTGAAGCTTTCTTT
TRBJ1-1 TRBD1 - TRBV9 CASSGHGRTGSTEAFF TGTGCCAGCAGCGGACATGGAAGGACAGGGAGCACTGAAGCTTTCTTT
TRBJ2-1 - - TRBV5-1 CASSPGRSSYNEQFF TGCGCCAGCAGCCCCGGGAGATCCAGTTACAATGAGCAGTTCTTC
TRBJ1-1 - - TRBV7-2 CASSKQGFTEAFF TGTGCCAGCAGCAAACAGGGTTTCACTGAAGCTTTCTTT
TRBJ1-2 - - TRBV10-3 CAISDTGVSYGYTF TGTGCCATCAGTGACACCGGGGTGTCCTATGGCTACACCTTC
TRBJ2-2 - - TRBV27 CASSKTGQGANTGELFF TGTGCCAGCAGCAAGACAGGACAAGGGGCGAACACCGGGGAGCTGTTTTTT
TRBJ2-7 TRBD1 - TRBV13 CASSFRDRDYEQYF TGTGCCAGCAGCTTCCGGGACAGGGACTACGAGCAGTACTTC
TRBJ2-7 - - TRBV5-4 CASSLGARKDEQYF TGTGCCAGCAGCCTAGGGGCCCGGAAGGACGAGCAGTACTTC
TRBJ1-6 - - TRBV28 CASSPTGTPSSPLHF TGTGCCAGCAGTCCTACCGGGACTCCGAGTTCACCCCTCCACTTT
TRBJ1-3 - - TRBV5-8 CASSPGWGETGNTIYF TGTGCCAGCAGCCCCGGTTGGGGGGAGACTGGAAACACCATATATTTT
TRBJ2-3 TRBD2 - TRBV14 CASSPRFGLAGVGDTQYF TGTGCCAGCAGCCCGCGTTTCGGCCTAGCGGGAGTAGGAGATACGCAGTATTTT
TRBJ2-1 TRBD2 - TRBV18 CASSRGGLGYNEQFF TGTGCCAGCTCACGGGGGGGTCTCGGCTACAATGAGCAGTTCTTC
TRBJ2-1 TRBD2 - TRBV24-1 CATSDSSGGSYNEQFF TGTGCCACCAGTGATTCGTCGGGAGGGTCCTACAATGAGCAGTTCTTC
TRBJ1-1 TRBD1 - TRBV7-3 CASSLGTAMNTEAFF TGTGCCAGCAGCCTCGGGACAGCCATGAACACTGAAGCTTTCTTT
TRBJ2-1 - - TRBV7-2 CASSLSFNEQFF TGTGCCAGCAGCTTATCGTTTAATGAGCAGTTCTTC
TRBJ1-5 - few TRBV28 CASSLPNQPQHF TGTGCCAGCAGTTTACCTAATCAGCCCCAGCATTTT
TRBJ1-1 - once TRBV6-5 CASFDRFGDTEAFF TGTGCCAGCTTCGACAGGTTTGGGGACACTGAAGCTTTCTTT
TRBJ2-5 TRBD1 - TRBV6-2/TRBV6-3 CASSNRDRGQETQYF TGTGCCAGCAGCAACCGGGACAGGGGCCAAGAGACCCAGTACTTC
TRBJ2-7 - - TRBV27 CASSLPNSYEQYF TGTGCCAGCAGTTTACCTAACTCCTACGAGCAGTACTTC
TRBJ2-3 TRBD2 - TRBV7-2 CASSPGGRDTQYF TGTGCCAGCAGCCCGGGGGGGAGAGATACGCAGTATTTT
TRBJ1-1 - - TRBV14 CASSQDWRLGAFF TGTGCCAGCAGCCAGGACTGGCGTTTAGGAGCTTTCTTT
TRBJ1-2 TRBD1 few TRBV9 CASSVGDRGPYGYTF TGTGCCAGCAGCGTAGGGGACAGGGGGCCCTATGGCTACACCTTC
TRBJ1-4 - - TRBV4-3 CASSQGGEVGKLFF TGCGCCAGCAGCCAAGGGGGGGAGGTAGGTAAACTGTTTTTT
TRBJ2-7 - few TRBV4-3 CASSQDSRGLYEQYF TGCGCCAGCAGCCAAGATTCACGAGGGCTTTACGAGCAGTACTTC
TRBJ2-1 - - TRBV7-6 CASSARGAAYNEQFF TGTGCCAGCAGCGCCCGGGGGGCAGCCTACAATGAGCAGTTCTTC
TRBJ2-3 TRBD1 - TRBV30 CAWKQGHSTDTQYF TGTGCCTGGAAACAGGGGCATAGCACAGATACGCAGTATTTT
TRBJ1-2 TRBD1 few TRBV6-2/TRBV6-3 CASSYGTGNYGYTF TGTGCCAGCAGTTACGGGACAGGGAACTATGGCTACACCTTC
TRBJ2-1 TRBD2 once TRBV6-2/TRBV6-3 CASSPPSPTSGGYNEQFF TGTGCCAGCAGCCCGCCAAGCCCGACTAGCGGAGGATACAATGAGCAGTTCTTC
TRBJ2-5 - - TRBV7-6 CASSPIRGETQYF TGTGCCAGCAGCCCTATCCGGGGAGAGACCCAGTACTTC
TRBJ1-6 - - TRBV7-8 CASSLEGGWSSPLHF TGTGCCAGCAGCTTAGAGGGGGGGTGGAGTTCACCCCTCCACTTT
TRBJ2-7 TRBD2 - TRBV2 CASSEPERELYEQYF TGTGCCAGCAGTGAACCCGAGCGGGAGCTCTACGAGCAGTACTTC
TRBJ1-1 - - TRBV6-5 CASSGRDKIEAFF TGTGCCAGCAGCGGACGGGATAAAATTGAAGCTTTCTTT
TRBJ1-5 TRBD1 - TRBV7-9 CASSPQGAGQPQHF TGTGCCAGCAGCCCCCAGGGGGCGGGACAGCCCCAGCATTTT
TRBJ2-3 TRBD1 - TRBV5-4 CASSESRTGYPDTQYF TGTGCCAGCAGCGAATCCAGGACAGGGTACCCAGATACGCAGTATTTT
TRBJ2-6 - - TRBV7-3 CASSPRDTGANVLTF TGTGCCAGCAGCCCCAGGGACACTGGGGCCAACGTCCTGACTTTC
TRBJ2-1 - - TRBV7-9 CASSLYGSFNEQFF TGTGCCAGCAGCTTATACGGGTCCTTCAATGAGCAGTTCTTC
TRBJ1-5 - - TRBV3-1/TRBV3-2 CASSADRHQPQHF TGTGCCAGCAGTGCCGACAGGCATCAGCCCCAGCATTTT
TRBJ2-7 - - TRBV4-1 CASSLREASYEQYF TGCGCCAGCAGCCTGAGGGAGGCCTCCTACGAGCAGTACTTC
TRBJ2-6 - - TRBV7-7 CASSLGFGGAEGANVLTF TGTGCTAGCAGCTTAGGGTTTGGAGGTGCCGAAGGGGCCAACGTCCTGACTTTC
TRBJ2-1 TRBD2 - TRBV11-3 CASSLDGSGGYNEQFF TGTGCCAGCAGCTTAGACGGTAGCGGGGGGTACAATGAGCAGTTCTTC
TRBJ2-1 TRBD1 - TRBV24-1 CATSDWGTGGYNEQFF TGTGCCACCAGTGATTGGGGGACAGGGGGCTACAATGAGCAGTTCTTC
TRBJ2-7 TRBD1 few TRBV6-4 CASSPGQGAYEQYF TGTGCCAGCAGTCCGGGACAGGGGGCCTACGAGCAGTACTTC
TRBJ2-3 TRBD1 - TRBV19 CASSTTDRATQYF TGTGCCAGTAGTACCACCGACAGGGCTACGCAGTATTTT
TRBJ1-2 - - TRBV7-9 CASSRRASGGYTF TGTGCCAGCAGCCGGCGGGCCTCCGGCGGCTACACCTTC
TRBJ1-2 - - TRBV19 CASSLPTERYGYTF TGTGCCAGTAGTCTCCCGACAGAGCGCTATGGCTACACCTTC
TRBJ1-1 - - TRBV19 CASRKRTDSGNTEAFF TGTGCCAGTAGAAAAAGGACTGATTCCGGGAACACTGAAGCTTTCTTT
TRBJ2-7 - - TRBV9 CASSVGPEAEQYF TGTGCCAGCAGCGTGGGCCCGGAGGCCGAGCAGTACTTC
TRBJ2-3 - - TRBV18 CASSPPGEDTQYF TGTGCCAGCTCACCTCCAGGCGAAGATACGCAGTATTTT
TRBJ2-7 TRBD2 - TRBV23-1 CAGTFRLAGVEDLQYF TGCGCCGGAACTTTTCGGCTAGCGGGAGTTGAGGACTTGCAGTACTTC